The sequence of this TCR beta chain was determined in a study of blood T cell repertoires in COVID-19. Study information: Nucleic acid was either cDNA or gDNA, and it came from T cells, B-cell-depleted T cells, or PBMCs.

Method: immunoSEQ multiplex PCR; TCRdb's copy keeps in-frame clones and lacks some. The sample carries approximately 210,000 clones, roughly 90% recorded once. There are 12 residues in the CDR3. The germline CDR1 and CDR2 sequences are MGHRA and YSYEKL. Between the trimmed V and J ends, which lost 2 bases and 8 bases, there was a span of 9 bases. Clinical history as reported by participants underpinned cohort assignment. To note about this clone: Other DNA variants within this sample encode the same CDR3.

The chain employs TRBV4-1 and TRBJ1-1; D unclear. The origin of this receptor is a woman between 18 and 30 years old who had recovered from COVID-19. Sequencing was carried out using PBMCs or T cells enriched from blood (not recorded which). The CDR3 DNA reads as TGCGCCAGCAGCCAACGCGGCGGGGAAGCTTTCTTT. Protein sequence: CASSQRGGEAFF.